The clone carrying this T cell receptor beta chain has ten or more counts. The CDR3 runs to 13 residues. Trimming took 5 bases from V and 7 from J; bases not matched to a gene: 8. CDR1 and CDR2 (germline): SQVTM, ANQGSEA. The record originates from a study of read filtering for tumor transcriptome and immune sequencing. This library used about 400 ng RNA and molecular barcoded adaptors spanning alpha/delta and beta/gamma chains. A single record per CDR3 protein comes from TCRdb applying MiXCR to the reads. The repertoire holds 40,000 to 50,000 distinct CDR3 sequences, roughly 19% seen once, with just over 15% in the top ten.

The sequence derives from a donor at least 40 years old with multiple myeloma. Sequenced: a population of CD138-negative cells sorted from bone marrow. The chain has TRBV29-1 and TRBJ2-7; TRBD1 matches at 10 bases. The CDR3 reads CSVSRDRGVEQYF. The CDR3 nucleotides are TGCAGCGTTAGCCGGGACAGGGGTGTAGAGCAGTACTTC.